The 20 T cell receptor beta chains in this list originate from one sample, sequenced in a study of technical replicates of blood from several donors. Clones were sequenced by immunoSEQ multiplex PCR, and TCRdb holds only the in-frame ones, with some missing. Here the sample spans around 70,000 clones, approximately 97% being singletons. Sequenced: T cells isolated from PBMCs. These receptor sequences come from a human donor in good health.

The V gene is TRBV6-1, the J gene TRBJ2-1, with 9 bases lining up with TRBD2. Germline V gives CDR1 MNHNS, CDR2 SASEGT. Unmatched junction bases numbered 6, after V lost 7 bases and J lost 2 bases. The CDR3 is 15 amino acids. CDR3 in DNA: TGTGCCAGCAAGATAGCGGGAGCCACCTACAATGAGCAGTTCTTC. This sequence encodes CASKIAGATYNEQFF.

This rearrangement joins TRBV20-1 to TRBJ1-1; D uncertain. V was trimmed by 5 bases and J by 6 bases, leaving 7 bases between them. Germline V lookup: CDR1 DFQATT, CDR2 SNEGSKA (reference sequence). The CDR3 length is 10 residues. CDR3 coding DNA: TGCAGTGCTCGGGTGGCTGAAGCTTTCTTT. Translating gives CSARVAEAFF.

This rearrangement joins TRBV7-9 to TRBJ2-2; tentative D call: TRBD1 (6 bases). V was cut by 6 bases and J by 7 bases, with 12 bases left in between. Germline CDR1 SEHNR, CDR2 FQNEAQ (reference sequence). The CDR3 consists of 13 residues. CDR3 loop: CASRTGLVGELFF. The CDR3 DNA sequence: TGTGCCAGCAGAACAGGGCTGGTCGGGGAGCTGTTTTTT. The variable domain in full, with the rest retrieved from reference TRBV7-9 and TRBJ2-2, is DTGVSQNPRHKITKRGQNVTFRCDPISEHNRLYWYRQTLGQGPEFLTYFQNEAQLEKSRLLSDRFSAERPKGSFSTLEIQRTEQGDSAMYLCASRTGLVGELFFGEGSRLTVL.

The CDR3 nucleotides are TGTGCCAGCAGCTTAGGCAGGGGAATGACGAATGAGCAGTTCTTC. Its translation is CASSLGRGMTNEQFF. This chain joins TRBV5-8 and TRBJ2-1; TRBD1 is a possible D gene (6 bases). Germline loops: CDR1 SGHTS, CDR2 YDEGEE. CDR3 size: 15 residues. Trimming pared 2 bases from V and 7 bases from J, leaving 16 bases between.

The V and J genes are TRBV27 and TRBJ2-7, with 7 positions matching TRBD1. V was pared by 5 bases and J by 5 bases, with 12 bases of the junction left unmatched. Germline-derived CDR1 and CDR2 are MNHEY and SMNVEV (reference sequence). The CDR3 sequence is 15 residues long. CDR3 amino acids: CASSAGQARSHEQYF. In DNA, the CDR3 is TGTGCCAGCAGTGCCGGACAGGCGCGTTCCCACGAGCAGTACTTC.

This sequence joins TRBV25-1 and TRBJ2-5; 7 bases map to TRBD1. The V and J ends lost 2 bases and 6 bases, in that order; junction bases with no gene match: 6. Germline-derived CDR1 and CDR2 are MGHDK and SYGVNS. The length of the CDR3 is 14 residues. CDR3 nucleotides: TGTGCCAGCAGTGAACCTGACAGGGAAAAGACCCAGTACTTC. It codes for CASSEPDREKTQYF.

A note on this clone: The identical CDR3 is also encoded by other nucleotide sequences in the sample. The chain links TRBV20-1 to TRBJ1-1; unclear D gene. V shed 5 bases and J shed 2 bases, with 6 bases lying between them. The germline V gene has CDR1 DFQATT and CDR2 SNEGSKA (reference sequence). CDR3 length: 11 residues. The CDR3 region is CSASQNTEAFF. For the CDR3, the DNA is TGCAGTGCTTCCCAAAACACTGAAGCTTTCTTT.

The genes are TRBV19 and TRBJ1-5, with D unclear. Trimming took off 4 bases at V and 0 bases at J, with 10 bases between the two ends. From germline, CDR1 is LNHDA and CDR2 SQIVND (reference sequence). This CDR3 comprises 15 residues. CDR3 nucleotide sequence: TGTGCCAGTAGTACCCAGGTCCTTAGCAATCAGCCCCAGCATTTT. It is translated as CASSTQVLSNQPQHF.

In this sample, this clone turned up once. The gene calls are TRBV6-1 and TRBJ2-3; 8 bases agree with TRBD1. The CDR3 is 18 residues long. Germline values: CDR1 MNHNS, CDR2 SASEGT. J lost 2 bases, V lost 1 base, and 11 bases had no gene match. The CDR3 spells CASSEGQGALAITDTQYF. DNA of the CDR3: TGTGCCAGCAGTGAAGGGCAGGGGGCCTTGGCAATCACAGATACGCAGTATTTT.

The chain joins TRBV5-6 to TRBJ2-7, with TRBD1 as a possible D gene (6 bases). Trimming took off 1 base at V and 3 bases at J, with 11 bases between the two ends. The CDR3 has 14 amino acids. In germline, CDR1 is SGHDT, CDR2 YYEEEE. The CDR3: CASSLYGTNYEQYF. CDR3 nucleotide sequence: TGTGCCAGCAGCTTGTACGGGACAAACTACGAGCAGTACTTC.

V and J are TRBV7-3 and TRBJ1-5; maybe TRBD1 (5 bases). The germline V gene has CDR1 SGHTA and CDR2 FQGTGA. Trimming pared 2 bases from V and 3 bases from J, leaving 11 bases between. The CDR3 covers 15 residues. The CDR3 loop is CASSLQAGHNQPQHF. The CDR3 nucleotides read TGTGCCAGCAGCTTACAGGCAGGGCACAATCAGCCCCAGCATTTT. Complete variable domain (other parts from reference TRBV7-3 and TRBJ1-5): GAGVSQTPSNKVTEKGKYVELRCDPISGHTALYWYRQSLGQGPEFLIYFQGTGAADDSGLPNDRFFAVRPEGSVSTLKIQRTERGDSAVYLCASSLQAGHNQPQHFGDGTRLSIL.

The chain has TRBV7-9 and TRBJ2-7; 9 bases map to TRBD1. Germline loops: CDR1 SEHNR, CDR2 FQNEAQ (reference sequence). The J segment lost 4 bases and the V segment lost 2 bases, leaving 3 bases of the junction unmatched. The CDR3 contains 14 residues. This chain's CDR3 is CASSLPGQGYEQYF. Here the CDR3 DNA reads TGTGCCAGCAGCTTACCGGGACAGGGTTACGAGCAGTACTTC.

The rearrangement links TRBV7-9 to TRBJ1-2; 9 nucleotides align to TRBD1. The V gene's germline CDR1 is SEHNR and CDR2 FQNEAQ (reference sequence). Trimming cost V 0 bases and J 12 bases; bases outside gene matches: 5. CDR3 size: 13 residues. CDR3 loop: CASSLATGGRDTF. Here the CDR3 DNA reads TGTGCCAGCAGCTTAGCTACAGGGGGCCGGGACACCTTC.

CDR3: CASRSLGTTGNTIYF. DNA of the CDR3: TGTGCCAGCAGATCCCTCGGGACAACCGGAAACACCATATATTTT. The chain couples TRBV6-5 to TRBJ1-3, with D possibly being TRBD1 (6 bases). The CDR3 has 15 amino acids. The V end was cut by 6 bases, the J end by 4 bases, with 16 bases between. The germline V gene has CDR1 MNHEY and CDR2 SVGAGI.

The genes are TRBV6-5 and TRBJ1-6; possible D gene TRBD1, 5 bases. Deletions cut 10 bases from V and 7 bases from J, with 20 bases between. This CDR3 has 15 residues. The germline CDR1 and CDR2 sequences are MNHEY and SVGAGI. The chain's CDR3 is CATLGESGGNSPLHF. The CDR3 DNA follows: TGTGCCACCCTGGGGGAGTCCGGGGGGAATTCACCCCTCCACTTT.

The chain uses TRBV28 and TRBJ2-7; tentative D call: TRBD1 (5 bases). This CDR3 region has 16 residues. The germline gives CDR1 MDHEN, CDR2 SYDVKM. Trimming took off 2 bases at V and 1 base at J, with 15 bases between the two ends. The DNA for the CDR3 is TGTGCCAGCAGTTTAGGTGCAGGGCGGATGTCCTACGAGCAGTACTTC. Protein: CASSLGAGRMSYEQYF.

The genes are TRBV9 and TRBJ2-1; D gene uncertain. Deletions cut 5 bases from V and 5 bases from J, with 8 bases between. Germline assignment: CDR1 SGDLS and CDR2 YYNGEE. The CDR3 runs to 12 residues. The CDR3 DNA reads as TGTGCCAGCAGTCCAAGCCACAATGAGCAGTTCTTC. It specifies CASSPSHNEQFF.

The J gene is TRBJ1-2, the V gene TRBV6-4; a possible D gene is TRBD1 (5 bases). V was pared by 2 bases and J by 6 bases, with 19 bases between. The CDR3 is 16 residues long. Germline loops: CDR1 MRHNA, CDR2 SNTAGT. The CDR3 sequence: CASSDQLISGLDGYTF. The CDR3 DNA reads TGTGCCAGCAGTGACCAACTTATTTCAGGGCTGGATGGCTACACCTTC.

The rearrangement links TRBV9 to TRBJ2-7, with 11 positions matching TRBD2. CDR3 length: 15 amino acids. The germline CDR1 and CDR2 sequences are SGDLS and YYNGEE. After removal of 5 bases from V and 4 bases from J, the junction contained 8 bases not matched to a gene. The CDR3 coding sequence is TGTGCCAGCAGTCCTCTTAGCGGGGGGGTGTACGAGCAGTACTTC. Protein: CASSPLSGGVYEQYF. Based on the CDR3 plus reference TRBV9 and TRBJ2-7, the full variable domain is DSGVTQTPKHLITATGQRVTLRCSPRSGDLSVYWYQQSLDQGLQFLIQYYNGEERAKGNILERFSAQQFPDLHSELNLSSLELGDSALYFCASSPLSGGVYEQYFGPGTRLTVT.

The DNA of the CDR3 is TGTGCCAGTAGTCCCGGACAGGTCTATGGCTACACCTTC. Protein sequence: CASSPGQVYGYTF. The V call is TRBV19, the J call TRBJ1-2; 7 bases map to TRBD1. The CDR3 covers 13 residues. Losses at the gene ends were 5 bases for V and 4 bases for J; bases not matched to a gene: 4. CDR1 and CDR2 (germline): LNHDA, SQIVND (reference sequence).